This TCR beta chain is drawn from a study of Graves' ophthalmopathy and Graves' hyperthyroidism. This CDR3 has 13 amino acids. The V segment lost 7 bases and the J segment 5 bases; nucleotides outside the gene matches: 4. The germline V gene has CDR1 SNHLY and CDR2 FYNNEI. RNA transcripts were the template, and TCR beta CDR3 regions were amplified from them. Second-round multiplex PCR came after first-round RT-PCR with HTBI primers. TCRdb independently ran MiXCR on the multiplex PCR reads; one entry per CDR3 protein. The table lists roughly 300,000 distinct CDR3 sequences, under 20% of them singletons.

The sequence came from an adult man with Graves' ophthalmopathy. Sequenced material: peripheral blood. The chain links TRBV2 to TRBJ2-7; TRBD1 matches at 11 bases. CDR3 nucleotides: TGTGCCAGCACTGGACAGGGGGCCCACGAGCAGTACTTC. Encoded protein: CASTGQGAHEQYF. Full variable domain (rest looked up from reference TRBV2 and TRBJ2-7): EPEVTQTPSHQVTQMGQEVILRCVPISNHLYFYWYRQILGQKVEFLVSFYNNEISEKSEIFDDQFSVERPDGSNFTLKIRSTKLEDSAMYFCASTGQGAHEQYFGPGTRLTVT.